The sequence of this T cell receptor beta chain was determined in a study of cytomegalovirus exposure and HLA in healthy donors. This clone appeared once. Its antigen is as yet unknown. V gave up 7 bases and J gave up 1 base, with 13 bases separating them. Germline CDR1 and CDR2: SEHNR and FQNEAQ (reference sequence). The CDR3 loop spans 14 amino acids. Study-wide points: A later analysis reportedly identified an Asian-associated ancestry cluster as carrying fewer N-insertions than the roughly 670-donor mean. Earlier analysis found most TCR beta V segments productive about 87% or about 30% of the time.

Use of 60 Vbeta and 13 Jbeta primers characterized the PCR. As originally analysed: Later, 80 million or so unique TCR beta chains were counted in an analysis, and roughly 10 million of them were shared. Libraries were prepared by immunoSEQ multiplex PCR; TCRdb keeps only in-frame clonotypes and omits some of them. From that table come the V and J calls and clone size; the DNA was used to work out D and trimming. The sample records 40,000 to 55,000 clones, 60% to 75% being singletons. This rearrangement joins TRBV7-9 to TRBJ1-2; perhaps TRBD1 as D (5 bases). The clonotype comes from a woman in her forties or fifties in good health and CMV-seronegative. The sample was PBMCs. CDR3: CASTLTTVNYGYTF. In DNA, the CDR3 is TGTGCCAGCACTCTAACGACAGTTAACTATGGCTACACCTTC.